The sequence of this TCR beta chain was determined in a study of T cell changes during pregnancy in multiple sclerosis. Clones were sequenced by immunoSEQ multiplex PCR, and TCRdb holds only the in-frame ones, with some missing. The sample has about 83,000 clones, more than 90% seen once. Unmatched junction bases numbered 19, after V lost 7 bases and J lost 10 bases. This CDR3 spans 17 amino acids. Per the germline V gene, CDR1 is MNHEY and CDR2 is SMNVEV (reference sequence). The starting material was peripheral blood, obtained in the second trimester of pregnancy. The chain couples TRBV27 to TRBJ1-1, with 12 bases fitting TRBD1. The sequence came from a female donor with multiple sclerosis, enrolled in a pregnancy study. In nucleotides, the CDR3 is TGTGCCAGCACCGTGTCGGGACTCCGGGACAGGGGGCTTCCAGCTTTCTTT. It yields the protein CASTVSGLRDRGLPAFF.